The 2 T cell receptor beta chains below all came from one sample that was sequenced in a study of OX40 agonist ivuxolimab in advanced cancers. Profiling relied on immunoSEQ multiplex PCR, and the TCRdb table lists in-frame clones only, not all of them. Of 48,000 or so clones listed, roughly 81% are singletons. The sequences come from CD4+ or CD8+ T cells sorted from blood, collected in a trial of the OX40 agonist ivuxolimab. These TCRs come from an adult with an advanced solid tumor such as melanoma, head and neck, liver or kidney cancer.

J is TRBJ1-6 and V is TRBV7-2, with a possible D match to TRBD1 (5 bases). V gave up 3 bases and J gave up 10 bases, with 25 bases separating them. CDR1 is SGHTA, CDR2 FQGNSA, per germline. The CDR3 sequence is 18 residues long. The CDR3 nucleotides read TGTGCCAGCAGCTTCATGGGCCAGAGCGGTTCAGGGAGGTCACCCCTCCACTTT. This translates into CASSFMGQSGSGRSPLHF.

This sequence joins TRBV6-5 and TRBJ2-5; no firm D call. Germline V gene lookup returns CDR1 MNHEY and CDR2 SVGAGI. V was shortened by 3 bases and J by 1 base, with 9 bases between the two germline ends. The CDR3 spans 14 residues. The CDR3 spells CASSYVSAQETQYF. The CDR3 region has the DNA TGTGCCAGCAGTTATGTCTCAGCCCAAGAGACCCAGTACTTC.